This T cell receptor beta chain was captured by sequencing in a study of regulatory T cells in long-lasting Graves disease. Germline loops: CDR1 LNHNV, CDR2 YYDKDF (reference sequence). Trimming shortened V by 0 bases and J by 4 bases, and 13 bases separated the two germline ends. The CDR3 is made up of 15 amino acids. Arm-PCR with iRepertoire HTBI primers amplified the CDR3 regions for these TCR beta libraries. TCRdb processed the multiplex PCR reads anew with MiXCR; each CDR3 protein has one entry. The repertoire consists of about 520,000 distinct CDR3 sequences, with around 12% occurring once and the leading ten covering about 8.3%. The sample's time point: newly diagnosed GD, antithyroid drugs for less than 3 months. RNA extracted from PBMCs served as the sequencing template. EDTA tubes received approximately 10 milliliters of drawn peripheral blood. These records were also assigned to another study, of T cells in Graves' hyperthyroidism and ophthalmopathy. This second report adds: Ophthalmopathy onset followed model prediction by a median around 6.9 months.

The chain is built from TRBV15 and TRBJ2-7, with D possibly being TRBD2 (5 bases). The sequences come from peripheral blood mononuclear cells (PBMCs), collected at new diagnosis, from a patient treated with antithyroid drugs. The receptor was derived from a young woman with Graves disease. This chain's CDR3 is CATSRELVGVYEQYF. CDR3 sequence (DNA): TGTGCCACCAGCAGAGAACTAGTGGGAGTGTACGAGCAGTACTTC.